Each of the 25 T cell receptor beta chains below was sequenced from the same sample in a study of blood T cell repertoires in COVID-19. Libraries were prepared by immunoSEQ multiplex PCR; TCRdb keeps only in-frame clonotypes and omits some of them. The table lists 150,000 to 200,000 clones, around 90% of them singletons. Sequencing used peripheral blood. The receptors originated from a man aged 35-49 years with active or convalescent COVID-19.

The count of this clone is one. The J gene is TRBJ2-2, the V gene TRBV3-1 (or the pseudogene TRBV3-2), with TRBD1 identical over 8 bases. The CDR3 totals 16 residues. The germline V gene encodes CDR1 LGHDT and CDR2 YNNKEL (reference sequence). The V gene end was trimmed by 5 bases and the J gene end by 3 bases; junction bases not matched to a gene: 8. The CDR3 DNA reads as TGTGCCAGCAGCTCAGGACAGGGAAAAGACACCGGGGAGCTGTTTTTT. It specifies CASSSGQGKDTGELFF.

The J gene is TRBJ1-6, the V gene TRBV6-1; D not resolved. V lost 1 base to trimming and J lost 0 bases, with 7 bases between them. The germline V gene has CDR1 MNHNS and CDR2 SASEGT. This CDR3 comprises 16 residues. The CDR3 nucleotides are TGTGCCAGCAGTGAAGGGAGAAGCTCCTATAATTCACCCCTCCACTTT. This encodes CASSEGRSSYNSPLHF.

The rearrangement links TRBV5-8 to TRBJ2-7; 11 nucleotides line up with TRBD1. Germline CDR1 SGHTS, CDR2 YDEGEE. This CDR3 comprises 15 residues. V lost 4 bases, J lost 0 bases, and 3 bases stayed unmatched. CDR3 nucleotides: TGTGCCAGCAGCCCGGGACAGGGGGACTCCTACGAGCAGTACTTC. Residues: CASSPGQGDSYEQYF.

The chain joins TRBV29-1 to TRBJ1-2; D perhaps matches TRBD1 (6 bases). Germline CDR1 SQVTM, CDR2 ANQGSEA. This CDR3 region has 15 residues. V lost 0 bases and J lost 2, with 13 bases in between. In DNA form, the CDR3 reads TGCAGCGTTGAAGAGTATCCGGGACAAAACTATGGCTACACCTTC. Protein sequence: CSVEEYPGQNYGYTF.

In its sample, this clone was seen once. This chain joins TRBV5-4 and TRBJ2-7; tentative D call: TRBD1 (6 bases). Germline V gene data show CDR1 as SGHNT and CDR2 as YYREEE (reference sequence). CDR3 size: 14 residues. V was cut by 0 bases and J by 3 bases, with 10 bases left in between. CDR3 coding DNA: TGTGCCAGCAGCTTGGCCCGGGACAACTACGAGCAGTACTTC. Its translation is CASSLARDNYEQYF.

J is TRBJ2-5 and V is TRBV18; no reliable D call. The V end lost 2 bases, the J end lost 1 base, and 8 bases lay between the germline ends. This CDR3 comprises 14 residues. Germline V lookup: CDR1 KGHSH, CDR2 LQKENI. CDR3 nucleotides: TGTGCCAGCTCACCAAGAGAATTCCAAGAGACCCAGTACTTC. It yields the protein CASSPREFQETQYF.

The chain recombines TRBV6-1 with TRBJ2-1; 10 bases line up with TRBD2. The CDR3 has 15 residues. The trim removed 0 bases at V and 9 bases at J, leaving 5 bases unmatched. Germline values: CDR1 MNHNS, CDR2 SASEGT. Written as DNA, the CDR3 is TGTGCCAGCAGTGAAGCGCGAGCGGGGGGGCCTGAGCAGTTCTTC. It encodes CASSEARAGGPEQFF.

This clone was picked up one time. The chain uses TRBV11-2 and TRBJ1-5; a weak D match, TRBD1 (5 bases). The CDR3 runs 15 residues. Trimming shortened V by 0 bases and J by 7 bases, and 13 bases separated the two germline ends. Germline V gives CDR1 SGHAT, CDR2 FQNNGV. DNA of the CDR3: TGTGCCAGCAGCTTAGATCAGGGCCCAGGGCAGCCCCAGCATTTT. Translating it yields CASSLDQGPGQPQHF.

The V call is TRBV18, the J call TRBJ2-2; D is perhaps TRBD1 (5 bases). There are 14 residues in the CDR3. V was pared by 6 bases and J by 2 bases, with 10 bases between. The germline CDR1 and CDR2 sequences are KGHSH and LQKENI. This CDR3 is CASSMTANTGELFF. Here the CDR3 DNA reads TGTGCCAGCTCGATGACAGCTAACACCGGGGAGCTGTTTTTT.

CDR3 region: CASSQDRGWYGYTF. The CDR3 DNA reads as TGCGCCAGCAGTCAAGACAGGGGATGGTATGGCTACACCTTC. The rearrangement joins TRBV23-1 to TRBJ1-2; 8 nucleotides align to TRBD1. TRBV23-1 is given ORF status, its function remaining uncertain. The CDR3 loop spans 14 amino acids. V lost 2 bases and J lost 5; bases outside the gene matches: 4.

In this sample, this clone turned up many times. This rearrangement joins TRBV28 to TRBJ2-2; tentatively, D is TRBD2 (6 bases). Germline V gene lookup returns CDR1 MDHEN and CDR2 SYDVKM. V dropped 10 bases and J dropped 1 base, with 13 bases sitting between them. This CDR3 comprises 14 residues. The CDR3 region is CATTWEENTGELFF. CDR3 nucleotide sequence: TGTGCCACCACCTGGGAGGAGAACACCGGGGAGCTGTTTTTT.

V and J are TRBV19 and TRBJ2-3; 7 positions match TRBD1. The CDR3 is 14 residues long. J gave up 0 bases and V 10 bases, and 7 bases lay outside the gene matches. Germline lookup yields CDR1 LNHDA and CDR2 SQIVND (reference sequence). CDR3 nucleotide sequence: TGTGCCACGAGGACAGGCGGGAGCACAGATACGCAGTATTTT. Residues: CATRTGGSTDTQYF.

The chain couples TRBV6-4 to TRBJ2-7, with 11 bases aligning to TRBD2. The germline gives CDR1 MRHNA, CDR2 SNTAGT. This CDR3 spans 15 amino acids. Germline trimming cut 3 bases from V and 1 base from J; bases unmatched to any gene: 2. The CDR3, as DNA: TGTGCCAGCAGTGAACTAGCGGGGGCGTCCTACGAGCAGTACTTC. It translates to CASSELAGASYEQYF.

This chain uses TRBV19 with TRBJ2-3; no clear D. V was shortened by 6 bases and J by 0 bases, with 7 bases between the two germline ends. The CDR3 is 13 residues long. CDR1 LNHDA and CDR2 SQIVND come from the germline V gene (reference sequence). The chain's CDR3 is CASRTTSTDTQYF. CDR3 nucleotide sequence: TGTGCCAGTAGGACAACAAGCACAGATACGCAGTATTTT.

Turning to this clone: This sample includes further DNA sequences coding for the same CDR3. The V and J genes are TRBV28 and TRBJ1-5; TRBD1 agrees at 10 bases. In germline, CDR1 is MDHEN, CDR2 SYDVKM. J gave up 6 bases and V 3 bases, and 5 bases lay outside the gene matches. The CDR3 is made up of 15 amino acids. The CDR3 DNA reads TGTGCCAGCAGTTTCGGGACAGGGGAGGGTCAGCCCCAGCATTTT. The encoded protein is CASSFGTGEGQPQHF.

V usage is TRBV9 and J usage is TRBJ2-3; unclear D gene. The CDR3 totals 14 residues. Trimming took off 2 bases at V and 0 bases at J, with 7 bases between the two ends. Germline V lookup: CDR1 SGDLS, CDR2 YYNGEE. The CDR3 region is CASSVRPSTDTQYF. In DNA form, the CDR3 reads TGTGCCAGCAGCGTCAGGCCGAGCACAGATACGCAGTATTTT.

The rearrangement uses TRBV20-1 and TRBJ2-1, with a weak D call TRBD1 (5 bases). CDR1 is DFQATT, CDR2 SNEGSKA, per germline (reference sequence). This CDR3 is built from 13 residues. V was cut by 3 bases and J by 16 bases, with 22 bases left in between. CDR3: CSASPLFLGAGFF. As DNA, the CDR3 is TGCAGTGCTAGTCCCCTTTTCCTTGGGGCCGGCTTCTTC.

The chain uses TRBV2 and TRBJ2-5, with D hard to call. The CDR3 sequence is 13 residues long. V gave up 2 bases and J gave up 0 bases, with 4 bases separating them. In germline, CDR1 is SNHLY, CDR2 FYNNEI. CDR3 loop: CASSENYQETQYF. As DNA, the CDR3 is TGTGCCAGCAGTGAAAACTACCAAGAGACCCAGTACTTC.

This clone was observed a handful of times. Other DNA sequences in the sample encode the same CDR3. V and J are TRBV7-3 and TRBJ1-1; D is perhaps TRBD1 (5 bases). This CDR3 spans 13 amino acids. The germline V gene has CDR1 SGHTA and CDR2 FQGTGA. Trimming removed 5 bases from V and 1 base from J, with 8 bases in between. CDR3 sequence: CASSPQGNTEAFF. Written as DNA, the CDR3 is TGTGCCAGCAGCCCGCAGGGGAACACTGAAGCTTTCTTT.

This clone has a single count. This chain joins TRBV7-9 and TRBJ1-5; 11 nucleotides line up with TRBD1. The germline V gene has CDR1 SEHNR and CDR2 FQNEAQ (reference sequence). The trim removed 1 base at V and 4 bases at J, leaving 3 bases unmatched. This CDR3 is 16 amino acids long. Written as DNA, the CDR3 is TGTGCCAGCAGCTTAGGAGGGACAGGGGGTAATCAGCCCCAGCATTTT. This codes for CASSLGGTGGNQPQHF.

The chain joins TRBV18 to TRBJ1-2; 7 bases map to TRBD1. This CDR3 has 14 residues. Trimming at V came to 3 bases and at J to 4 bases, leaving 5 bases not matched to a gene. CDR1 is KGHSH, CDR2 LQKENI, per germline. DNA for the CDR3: TGTGCCAGCTCACCGGGACAGCCGCTCTATGGCTACACCTTC. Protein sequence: CASSPGQPLYGYTF.

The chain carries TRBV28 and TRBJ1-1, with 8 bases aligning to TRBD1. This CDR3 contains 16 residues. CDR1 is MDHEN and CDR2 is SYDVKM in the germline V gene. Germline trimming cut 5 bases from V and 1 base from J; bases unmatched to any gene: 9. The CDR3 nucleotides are TGTGCCAGCAGTCCCGGACAGGGTGCCCCGAACACTGAAGCTTTCTTT. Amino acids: CASSPGQGAPNTEAFF.

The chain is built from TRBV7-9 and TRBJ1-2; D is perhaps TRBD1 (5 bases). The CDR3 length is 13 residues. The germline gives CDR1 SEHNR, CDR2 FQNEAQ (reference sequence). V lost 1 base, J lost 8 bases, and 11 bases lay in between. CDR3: CASSLGGSSGYTF. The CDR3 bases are TGTGCCAGCAGCTTAGGGGGCTCCTCCGGCTACACCTTC.

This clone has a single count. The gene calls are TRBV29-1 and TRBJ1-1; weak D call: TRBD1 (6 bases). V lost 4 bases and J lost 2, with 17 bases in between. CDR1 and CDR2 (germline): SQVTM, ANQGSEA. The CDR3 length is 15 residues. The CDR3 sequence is CSVVGTGNSNTEAFF. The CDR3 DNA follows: TGCAGCGTTGTCGGTACAGGGAACTCCAACACTGAAGCTTTCTTT.

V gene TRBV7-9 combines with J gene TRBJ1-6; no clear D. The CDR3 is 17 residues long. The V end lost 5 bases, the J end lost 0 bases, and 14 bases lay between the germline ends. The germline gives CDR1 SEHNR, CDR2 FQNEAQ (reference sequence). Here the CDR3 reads CASSPMGGSSYNSPLHF. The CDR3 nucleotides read TGTGCCAGCAGCCCAATGGGCGGGAGCTCCTATAATTCACCCCTCCACTTT.